These 26 T cell receptor beta chains originate from one sample sequenced in a study of T cell responses to AZD1222 COVID-19 vaccine (dated by TCRdb to 2020 to 2022). This specimen's time point label, per the study, means: baseline before first vaccination. The library was built by means of the immunoSEQ multiplex PCR assay. The table comes from immuneACCESS by way of TCRdb, which keeps in-frame sequences with V and J called. Part of the clones is missing from these tables; in studies checked, under half for an unresolved V gene and the rest for unknown reasons. The sample includes about 130,000 clones, with 84% observed a single time. The top ten constitute over 4% of the sample. This specimen was peripheral blood, taken on day 0 of AZD1222 vaccination. These receptor sequences come from an adult in good health.

The chain links TRBV7-2 to TRBJ2-3; TRBD2 matches at 10 bases. The length of the CDR3 is 14 residues. Per the germline V gene, CDR1 is SGHTA and CDR2 is FQGNSA. V trimming: 9 bases; J trimming: 3 bases; junction bases outside the gene matches: 6. In DNA, the CDR3 is TGTGCCAGACTGGGACTAGCGAATACAGATACGCAGTATTTT. Amino acids: CARLGLANTDTQYF.

The chain uses TRBV15 and TRBJ2-3; TRBD2 matches 9 bases. CDR1 is LNHNV, CDR2 YYDKDF, per germline (reference sequence). CDR3 length equals 16 residues. Trimming took 2 bases from V and 2 from J; bases not matched to a gene: 5. This CDR3 reads CATSRSAGGFTDTQYF. The CDR3 coding sequence is TGTGCCACCAGCAGATCAGCGGGGGGCTTCACAGATACGCAGTATTTT.

The chain employs TRBV4-1 and TRBJ1-3; 7 bases are shared with TRBD1. CDR1 MGHRA and CDR2 YSYEKL come from the germline V gene. The CDR3 is 18 amino acids. V gave up 0 bases and J gave up 0 bases; unmatched junction bases: 8. CDR3 DNA: TGCGCCAGCAGCCAAGATCGGCTCGGGACAGTCTCTGGAAACACCATATATTTT. Translated: CASSQDRLGTVSGNTIYF.

CDR3 sequence: CSARANEKLFF. The CDR3 DNA is TGCAGTGCCCGGGCCAATGAAAAACTGTTTTTT. This chain links TRBV20-1 with TRBJ1-4; no clear D gene. Trimming cost V 6 bases and J 5 bases, with 7 bases left between them. The CDR3 is made up of 11 amino acids. The germline gives CDR1 DFQATT, CDR2 SNEGSKA (reference sequence).

V gene TRBV15 combines with J gene TRBJ1-5; tentatively, D is TRBD1 (5 bases). Per the germline V gene, CDR1 is LNHNV and CDR2 is YYDKDF (reference sequence). The CDR3 contains 15 residues. Trimming took 1 base from V and 3 from J, leaving 10 bases between them. DNA of the CDR3: TGTGCCACCAGCAGAGGTGGGGGGAACAATCAGCCCCAGCATTTT. Residues: CATSRGGGNNQPQHF.

V usage is TRBV6-5 and J usage is TRBJ2-7; D perhaps matches TRBD1 (6 bases). This CDR3 spans 14 amino acids. The V gene lost 5 bases and the J gene lost 1 base, with 12 bases spanning the gap. Germline CDR1 and CDR2: MNHEY and SVGAGI. CDR3: CASSQLGQSYEQYF. DNA for the CDR3: TGTGCCAGCAGTCAACTTGGACAGTCCTACGAGCAGTACTTC.

This clone has just a few counts. This rearrangement joins TRBV11-2 to TRBJ1-5, with a weak D call TRBD1 (6 bases). Germline V gene sequence: CDR1 SGHAT, CDR2 FQNNGV. The CDR3 extends over 13 amino acids. V was pared by 6 bases and J by 11 bases, with 17 bases between. CDR3 sequence: CASSSTDSRAQHF. The CDR3 DNA reads TGTGCCAGCAGTTCCACGGACAGCAGGGCCCAGCATTTT.

This chain connects TRBV13 to TRBJ1-1; 7 positions agree with TRBD1. This CDR3 has 12 residues. CDR1 and CDR2 (germline): PRHDT, FYEKMQ (reference sequence). The V and J ends lost 6 bases and 5 bases, in that order; junction bases with no gene match: 3. CDR3 protein: CASSFRGTEAFF. The CDR3 bases are TGTGCCAGCAGTTTCAGGGGGACTGAAGCTTTCTTT.

The V gene is TRBV2, the J gene TRBJ2-7; 11 nucleotides align to TRBD1. Trimming cost V 4 bases and J 6 bases; bases outside gene matches: 11. CDR3 length: 16 amino acids. The V gene's germline CDR1 is SNHLY and CDR2 FYNNEI. The CDR3 protein is CASSGARTGGSSEQYF. CDR3 in DNA: TGTGCCAGCAGTGGAGCAAGGACAGGGGGCTCGTCCGAGCAGTACTTC. The full variable domain, completed using reference TRBV2 and TRBJ2-7, is EPEVTQTPSHQVTQMGQEVILRCVPISNHLYFYWYRQILGQKVEFLVSFYNNEISEKSEIFDDQFSVERPDGSNFTLKIRSTKLEDSAMYFCASSGARTGGSSEQYFGPGTRLTVT.

The chain couples TRBV11-2 to TRBJ2-5; D is unclear. V lost 3 bases and J 4 bases, leaving 21 bases between the germline ends. This CDR3 is built from 17 residues. From germline, CDR1 is SGHAT and CDR2 FQNNGV. The CDR3, as DNA: TGTGCCAGCAGCTTCACTCTTCTGGGCTTGACCCCAGAGACCCAGTACTTC. It is translated as CASSFTLLGLTPETQYF.

This sequence joins TRBV7-9 and TRBJ1-5, with D possibly matching TRBD1 (5 bases). CDR1 is SEHNR, CDR2 FQNEAQ, per germline (reference sequence). This CDR3 comprises 14 residues. Trimming cost V 5 bases and J 2 bases, with 10 bases left between them. As DNA, the CDR3 is TGTGCCAGCAGCCGCGGGGGTGGCAATCAGCCCCAGCATTTT. It translates to CASSRGGGNQPQHF.

The chain carries TRBV7-9 and TRBJ1-2; 9 nucleotides align to TRBD1. The CDR3 runs 14 residues. Germline CDR1 is SEHNR and CDR2 is FQNEAQ (reference sequence). V lost 4 bases, J lost 4 bases, and 4 bases stayed unmatched. This chain's CDR3 is CASSSGTGSYGYTF. The CDR3 nucleotides read TGTGCCAGCAGCTCAGGGACAGGGTCCTATGGCTACACCTTC.

The chain has TRBV7-9 and TRBJ1-1; 9 nucleotides align to TRBD1. Germline V CDR1 and CDR2: SEHNR, FQNEAQ (reference sequence). The CDR3 length is 14 residues. V trimming: 2 bases; J trimming: 5 bases; junction bases outside the gene matches: 3. The CDR3 here is CASSLTGGGTEAFF. The CDR3 coding sequence is TGTGCCAGCAGCTTAACAGGGGGCGGTACTGAAGCTTTCTTT.

This rearrangement joins TRBV12-3 or TRBV12-4 to TRBJ1-5; D ambiguous. The V gene lost 6 bases and the J gene lost 2 bases, with 8 bases spanning the gap. This CDR3 is built from 13 residues. The CDR3: CASSFKGNQPQHF. The CDR3 nucleotides read TGTGCCAGCAGCTTCAAGGGCAATCAGCCCCAGCATTTT.

This chain joins TRBV5-6 and TRBJ2-5; weak D call: TRBD2 (5 bases). V was trimmed by 4 bases and J by 2 bases, leaving 9 bases between them. Germline V CDR1 and CDR2: SGHDT, YYEEEE. The CDR3 has 13 residues. The CDR3 DNA is TGTGCCAGCAGCCTACGGACTCAAGAGACCCAGTACTTC. Protein: CASSLRTQETQYF. Drawing the rest from reference TRBV5-6 and TRBJ2-5, the complete variable domain is DAGVTQSPTHLIKTRGQQVTLRCSPKSGHDTVSWYQQALGQGPQFIFQYYEEEERQRGNFPDRFSGHQFPNYSSELNVNALLLGDSALYLCASSLRTQETQYFGPGTRLLVL.

This chain links TRBV5-4 with TRBJ2-7; D is undetermined. Trimming removed 4 bases at V and 5 bases at J, with 19 bases between. The CDR3 is 15 amino acids. CDR1 and CDR2 from the germline V gene are SGHNT and YYREEE (reference sequence). The CDR3 DNA sequence: TGTGCCAGCAGCACCGATCAGGATCCAACCGACGAGCAGTACTTC. Translating it yields CASSTDQDPTDEQYF.

This clone was counted a few times. The rearrangement uses TRBV18 and TRBJ1-5, with D possibly TRBD1 on 5 matching bases. There are 17 residues in the CDR3. Germline V gene data show CDR1 as KGHSH and CDR2 as LQKENI. V lost 4 bases and J lost 4, with 20 bases in between. CDR3 DNA sequence: TGTGCCAGCTCACTGAATCATGGGACCTTCCCAAATCAGCCCCAGCATTTT. It codes for CASSLNHGTFPNQPQHF.

This rearrangement joins TRBV23-1 to TRBJ2-6, with 7 bases fitting TRBD1. TRBV23-1 is an ORF, and what it does is uncertain. This CDR3 is 19 amino acids long. V shed 0 bases and J 0 bases; nucleotides not matched to a gene: 8. In DNA form, the CDR3 reads TGCGCCAGCAGTCAATCGAGGAGACAGGGAGCCTCTGGGGCCAACGTCCTGACTTTC. It is translated as CASSQSRRQGASGANVLTF.

The rearrangement links TRBV30 to TRBJ1-2; no clear D gene. Germline V gene data show CDR1 as GTSNPN and CDR2 as SVGIG (reference sequence). The CDR3 extends over 16 amino acids. The V end was cut by 8 bases, the J end by 2 bases, with 24 bases between. CDR3 loop: CALVPSLVQLNYGYTF. The CDR3 region has the DNA TGTGCCCTGGTTCCTTCCCTCGTCCAACTAAACTATGGCTACACCTTC.

J is TRBJ1-3 and V is TRBV4-1; no clear D gene. The V end lost 0 bases, the J end lost 0 bases, and 6 bases lay between the germline ends. Germline V gives CDR1 MGHRA, CDR2 YSYEKL. This CDR3 has 15 residues. The CDR3 nucleotides read TGCGCCAGCAGCCAAGATCAAAGCTCTGGAAACACCATATATTTT. This translates into CASSQDQSSGNTIYF.

The chain is built from TRBV20-1 and TRBJ2-7; D gene uncertain. The length of the CDR3 is 10 residues. Per the germline V gene, CDR1 is DFQATT and CDR2 is SNEGSKA (reference sequence). V was trimmed by 6 bases and J by 0 bases, leaving 3 bases between them. This chain's CDR3 is CSAGSYEQYF. CDR3 nucleotide sequence: TGCAGTGCAGGCTCCTACGAGCAGTACTTC.

This clone turned up a few times. The gene calls are TRBV30 and TRBJ2-1, with D maybe TRBD1 (6 bases). The CDR3 loop spans 14 amino acids. Trimming took 3 bases from V and 0 from J, leaving 9 bases between them. Germline V gene sequence: CDR1 GTSNPN, CDR2 SVGIG (reference sequence). CDR3 nucleotide sequence: TGTGCCTGGAGCAGGACAGACTCCTACAATGAGCAGTTCTTC. It encodes CAWSRTDSYNEQFF. The whole variable domain, filled in from reference TRBV30 and TRBJ2-1, reads SQTIHQWPATLVQPVGSPLSLECTVEGTSNPNLYWYRQAAGRGLQLLFYSVGIGQISSEVPQNLSASRPQDRQFILSSKKLLLSDSGFYLCAWSRTDSYNEQFFGPGTRLTVL.

The chain employs TRBV27 and TRBJ1-2; 8 nucleotides align to TRBD1. This CDR3 is built from 13 residues. Germline CDR1 is MNHEY and CDR2 is SMNVEV (reference sequence). The ends lost 5 bases at V and 7 bases at J; junction bases unmatched: 6. The CDR3 loop is CASSTRTGLGYTF. The CDR3 DNA sequence: TGTGCCAGCAGTACCCGGACAGGGCTTGGCTACACCTTC.

The V and J genes are TRBV27 and TRBJ1-5; maybe TRBD1 (5 bases). The CDR3 totals 16 residues. The germline CDR1 and CDR2 sequences are MNHEY and SMNVEV (reference sequence). V lost 2 bases, J lost 0 bases, and 11 bases lay in between. The CDR3 here is CASSLIWRGSNQPQHF. CDR3 DNA: TGTGCCAGCAGTTTAATATGGAGGGGTAGCAATCAGCCCCAGCATTTT.

A few counts support this clone. J is TRBJ2-2 and V is TRBV25-1; a possible D gene is TRBD2 (6 bases). CDR3 size: 14 residues. Deletions cut 5 bases from V and 0 bases from J, with 7 bases between. Germline V gives CDR1 MGHDK, CDR2 SYGVNS. The CDR3 nucleotides are TGTGCCAGCAGTTGGGACTCGAACACCGGGGAGCTGTTTTTT. This translates into CASSWDSNTGELFF.

The chain is built from TRBV7-2 and TRBJ2-3; 9 positions agree with TRBD2. In germline, CDR1 is SGHTA, CDR2 FQGNSA. The CDR3 is 15 amino acids. V dropped 3 bases and J dropped 2; count of bases not matched to a gene: 3. Written as DNA, the CDR3 is TGTGCCAGCAGCTTCAGCGGGGGGCCCACAGATACGCAGTATTTT. It codes for CASSFSGGPTDTQYF.